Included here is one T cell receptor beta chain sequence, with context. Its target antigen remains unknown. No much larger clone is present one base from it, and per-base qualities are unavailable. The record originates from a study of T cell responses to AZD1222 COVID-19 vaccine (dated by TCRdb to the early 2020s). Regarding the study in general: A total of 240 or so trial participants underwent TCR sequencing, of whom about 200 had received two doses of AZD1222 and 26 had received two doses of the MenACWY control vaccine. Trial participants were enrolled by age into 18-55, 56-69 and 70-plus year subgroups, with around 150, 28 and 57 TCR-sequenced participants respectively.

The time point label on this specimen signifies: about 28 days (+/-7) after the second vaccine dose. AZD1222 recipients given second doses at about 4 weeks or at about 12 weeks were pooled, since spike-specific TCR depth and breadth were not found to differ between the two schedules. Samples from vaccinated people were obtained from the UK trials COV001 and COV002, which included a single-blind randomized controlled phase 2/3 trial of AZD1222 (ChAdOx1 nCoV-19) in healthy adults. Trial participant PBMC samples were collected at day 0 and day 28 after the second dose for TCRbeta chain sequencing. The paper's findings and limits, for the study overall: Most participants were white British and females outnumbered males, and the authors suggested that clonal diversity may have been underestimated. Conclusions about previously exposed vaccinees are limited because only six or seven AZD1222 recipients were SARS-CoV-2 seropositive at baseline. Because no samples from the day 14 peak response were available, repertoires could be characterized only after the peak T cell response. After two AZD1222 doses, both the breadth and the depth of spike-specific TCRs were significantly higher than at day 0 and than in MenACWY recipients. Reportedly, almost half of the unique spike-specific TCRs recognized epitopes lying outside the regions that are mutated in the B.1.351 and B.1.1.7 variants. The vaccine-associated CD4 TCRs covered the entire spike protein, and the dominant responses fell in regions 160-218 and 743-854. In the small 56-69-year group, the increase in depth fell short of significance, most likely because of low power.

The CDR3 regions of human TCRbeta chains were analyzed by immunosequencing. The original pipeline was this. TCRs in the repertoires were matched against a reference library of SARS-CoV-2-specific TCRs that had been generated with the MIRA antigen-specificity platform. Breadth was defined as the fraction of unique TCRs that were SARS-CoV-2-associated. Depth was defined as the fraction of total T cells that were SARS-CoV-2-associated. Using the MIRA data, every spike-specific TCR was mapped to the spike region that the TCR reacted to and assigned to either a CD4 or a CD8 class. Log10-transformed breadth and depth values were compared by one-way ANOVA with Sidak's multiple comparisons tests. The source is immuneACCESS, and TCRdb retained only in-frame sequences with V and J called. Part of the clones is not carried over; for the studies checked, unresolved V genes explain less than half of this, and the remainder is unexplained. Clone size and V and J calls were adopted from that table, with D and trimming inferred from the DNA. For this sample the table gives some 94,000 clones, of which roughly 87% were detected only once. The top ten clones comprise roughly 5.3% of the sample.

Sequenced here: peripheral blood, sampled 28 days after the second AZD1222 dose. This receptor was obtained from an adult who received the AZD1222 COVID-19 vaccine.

The DNA sequence is as follows: TGTGCCAGCAGCCCCGGGACAGGGGCCGGTGGCGAGCAGTACTTC. It encodes CASSPGTGAGGEQYF. The chain uses TRBV7-9 and TRBJ2-7; TRBD1 aligns with 10 central bases. V is trimmed back by 5 bases and J by 6 bases, and the junction contains 10 bases that no gene match accounts for. CDR1 SEHNR and CDR2 FQNEAQ are derived from the germline V gene (reference sequence). Its CDR3 holds 15 amino acids, cysteine through phenylalanine. Only the CDR3 region is kept as DNA, spanning 45 bases read in frame from base 1.